Following are 23 T cell receptor beta chains from one sample sequenced in a study of blood T cells in healthy people across ages. Next came a second PCR, run for 7 to 11 cycles, which used a sample-barcoded 5' primer along with a J-beta primer mix. A single record per CDR3 protein comes from TCRdb applying MiXCR to the 5' RACE reads. The sample includes fewer than 800,000 distinct CDR3 sequences, more than 20% of them seen just once. These data are also associated with another study on T cells of mothers and their children.

The sample was blood. Receptors were obtained from a boy between 10 and 17 years old in good health.

Only a few counts were recorded for this clonotype. V and J are TRBV5-1 and TRBJ1-2; D perhaps matches TRBD1 (6 bases). CDR3 length: 14 amino acids. Germline V gene lookup returns CDR1 SGHRS and CDR2 YFSETQ. Trimming cost V 4 bases and J 2 bases, with 12 bases left between them. The CDR3, as DNA: TGCGCCAGCAGCCAACAGGGATGGAACTATGGCTACACCTTC. This encodes CASSQQGWNYGYTF.

The gene calls are TRBV25-1 and TRBJ2-7; 7 bases match TRBD1. J gave up 3 bases and V 0 bases, and 8 bases lay outside the gene matches. The CDR3 extends over 16 amino acids. Germline V CDR1 and CDR2: MGHDK, SYGVNS. The CDR3 region has the DNA TGTGCCAGCAGTGAATATTTCGGGACAGATCTCTACGAGCAGTACTTC. As protein: CASSEYFGTDLYEQYF.

The table lists this clonotype with a count of one. The rearrangement uses TRBV5-1 and TRBJ2-7, with 13 bases aligning to TRBD2. Trimming at V came to 4 bases and at J to 11 bases, leaving 6 bases not matched to a gene. Germline lookup yields CDR1 SGHRS and CDR2 YFSETQ. The CDR3 loop spans 13 amino acids. CDR3 in DNA: TGCGCCAGCAGCCCCGGACTAGCGGGAGACAAGTACTTC. Protein sequence: CASSPGLAGDKYF.

This clonotype was recorded a few times. The genes are TRBV7-2 and TRBJ2-7; no clear D gene. The V gene lost 7 bases and the J gene lost 5 bases, with 21 bases spanning the gap. CDR3 size: 15 residues. CDR1 SGHTA and CDR2 FQGNSA come from the germline V gene. The chain's CDR3 is CASNDPQELTNEQYF. Written as DNA, the CDR3 is TGTGCCAGCAACGACCCCCAGGAGTTGACCAACGAGCAGTACTTC.

This clonotype was seen a handful of times. V and J are TRBV6-6 and TRBJ2-5; 9 bases fit TRBD1. Germline-derived CDR1 and CDR2 are MNHNY and SVGAGI (reference sequence). This CDR3 spans 16 amino acids. The J segment lost 5 bases and the V segment lost 5 bases, leaving 12 bases of the junction unmatched. The CDR3 sequence is CASSTQTRDREETQYF. The CDR3 DNA sequence: TGTGCCAGCAGTACTCAAACCCGGGACAGGGAGGAGACCCAGTACTTC.

The chain combines TRBV12-3 or TRBV12-4 with TRBJ2-1; D possibly corresponds to TRBD2 (6 bases). This CDR3 is built from 17 residues. V gave up 4 bases and J gave up 4 bases, with 20 bases separating them. The CDR3 is CASSSRVSGDSYNEQFF. The CDR3 coding sequence is TGTGCCAGCAGTTCCCGGGTATCGGGAGATTCGTACAATGAGCAGTTCTTC.

This clonotype occurred a few times. The V and J genes are TRBV10-3 and TRBJ2-5, with a weak D call TRBD1 (5 bases). The germline V and J ends were trimmed by 4 bases and 2 bases, with 8 bases remaining between them. The germline gives CDR1 ENHRY, CDR2 SYGVKD. CDR3 length: 13 amino acids. CDR3 residues: CAISGDRQETQYF. As DNA, the CDR3 is TGTGCCATCAGTGGTGACAGACAAGAGACCCAGTACTTC.

The chain links TRBV7-9 to TRBJ2-1; D gene unclear. The CDR3 runs 12 residues. The germline V and J ends were trimmed by 10 bases and 8 bases, with 15 bases remaining between them. CDR1 is SEHNR, CDR2 FQNEAQ, per germline (reference sequence). This chain's CDR3 is CAIRPGGDEQFF. CDR3 nucleotide sequence: TGTGCCATACGACCTGGCGGCGATGAGCAGTTCTTC.

The chain is built from TRBV7-2 and TRBJ1-2; D gene uncertain. CDR1 SGHTA and CDR2 FQGNSA come from the germline V gene. The ends were cut back, 1 base at V and 6 bases at J, with 12 bases in the middle. The CDR3 covers 14 residues. The CDR3 reads CASSLGASGNGYTF. The CDR3 DNA is TGTGCCAGCAGCTTAGGGGCTAGCGGGAATGGCTACACCTTC.

There are a few counts of this clonotype. The V and J genes are TRBV5-5 and TRBJ2-7, with a tentative D call TRBD1 (6 bases). The CDR3 is made up of 16 amino acids. V was trimmed by 4 bases and J by 0 bases, leaving 17 bases between them. Per germline, CDR1 SGHKS and CDR2 YYEKEE (reference sequence). The CDR3, as DNA: TGTGCCAGCAGCAGCTGGACAGACTCAATCTCCTACGAGCAGTACTTC. Translated, it gives CASSSWTDSISYEQYF.

With respect to this clonotype: One end of the junction does not line up with germline, which may come from a read error. The chain employs TRBV6-6 and TRBJ2-7; 8 nucleotides align to TRBD2. There are 15 residues in the CDR3. Per germline, CDR1 MNHNY and CDR2 SVGAGI (reference sequence). CDR3 DNA: TGTGCCAGCAGTTCCCAAGGAGCGGGAGTCTACGGGCAGTACTTC. Its translation: CASSSQGAGVYGQYF.

The rearrangement joins TRBV5-1 to TRBJ1-1; tentatively, D is TRBD1 (5 bases). Germline V gene sequence: CDR1 SGHRS, CDR2 YFSETQ. This CDR3 has 11 residues. V was trimmed by 7 bases and J by 5 bases, leaving 9 bases between them. The CDR3, as DNA: TGCGCCAGCTGGGGGGAAACTGAAGCTTTCTTT. Protein sequence: CASWGETEAFF.

Note on this clonotype: At one of its ends the junction is not consistent with the germline gene, which may arise from a read error. This chain joins TRBV29-1 and TRBJ1-2; tentative D call: TRBD1 (5 bases). Germline assignment: CDR1 SQVTM and CDR2 ANQGSEA. The CDR3 is made up of 12 amino acids. CDR3 in amino acids: CSVEGEAYGYTF. The DNA of the CDR3 is TGCAGCGTGGAAGGGGAGGCCTATGGCTACACCTTC.

The rearrangement uses TRBV12-3 or TRBV12-4 and TRBJ2-1, with 9 positions matching TRBD1. The CDR3 covers 15 residues. The ends lost 3 bases at V and 6 bases at J; junction bases unmatched: 6. The CDR3 region is CASSLGQGFFNEQFF. The CDR3 DNA reads as TGTGCCAGCAGTTTGGGACAGGGATTTTTCAATGAGCAGTTCTTC.

As for this clonotype: This may arise from a read error, as a much more abundant clone is one base away. The gene calls are TRBV5-1 and TRBJ2-5; weak D call: TRBD1 (5 bases). The assigned J gene may be wrong: the sequence end matches TRBJ2-7 better. This CDR3 has 12 residues. The germline gives CDR1 SGHRS, CDR2 YFSETQ. DNA of the CDR3: TGCGCCAACAGCTTGGAAGACAGCGAGCAGTACTTC. It yields the protein CANSLEDSEQYF.

This clonotype has a single count. V usage is TRBV20-1 and J usage is TRBJ2-7, with D possibly being TRBD2 (6 bases). The V end was cut by 3 bases, the J end by 2 bases, with 14 bases between. The germline V gene encodes CDR1 DFQATT and CDR2 SNEGSKA (reference sequence). The length of the CDR3 is 14 residues. DNA for the CDR3: TGCAGTGCTAGGAGGGCGGAGGGAACCTACGAGCAGTACTTC. Its protein product is CSARRAEGTYEQYF.

The table lists this clonotype with a count of one. The chain couples TRBV5-1 to TRBJ2-7, with 10 bases identical to TRBD1. The V gene's germline CDR1 is SGHRS and CDR2 YFSETQ. The CDR3 is 15 residues long. V was clipped by 5 bases and J by 2 bases; unmatched bases: 7. The CDR3 region has the DNA TGCGCCAGCAGGACGGGACAGGGGATGGCCTACGAGCAGTACTTC. Amino acids: CASRTGQGMAYEQYF.

This sequence joins TRBV4-2 and TRBJ2-1; D not resolved. The germline V gene encodes CDR1 LGHNA and CDR2 YNFKEQ. The CDR3 length is 13 residues. The V and J ends lost 1 base and 10 bases respectively, with 11 bases between them. The CDR3 loop is CASSQVWGGEQFF. The CDR3 coding sequence is TGTGCCAGCAGCCAAGTCTGGGGTGGCGAGCAGTTCTTC.

The chain has TRBV5-1 and TRBJ1-1; D unclear. From germline, CDR1 is SGHRS and CDR2 YFSETQ. The CDR3 spans 13 residues. V lost 3 bases, J lost 1 base, and 7 bases lay in between. The CDR3 DNA reads TGCGCCAGCAGCTCTGGCCGGAACACTGAAGCTTTCTTT. Translation: CASSSGRNTEAFF.

The rearrangement links TRBV7-8 to TRBJ2-1; the match to TRBD2 covers 12 bases. The germline V gene encodes CDR1 SGHVS and CDR2 FQNEAQ. CDR3 length: 16 residues. Trimming removed 5 bases from V and 5 bases from J; junction bases left unmatched: 7. The CDR3 is CASSPRLAGDDNEQFF. CDR3 nucleotide sequence: TGTGCCAGCAGCCCGCGACTAGCGGGAGATGACAATGAGCAGTTCTTC.

The table lists this clonotype with a few counts. V usage is TRBV7-3 and J usage is TRBJ2-1, with 10 positions matching TRBD2. Unmatched junction bases numbered 5, after V lost 4 bases and J lost 5 bases. CDR3 length equals 15 residues. Germline CDR1 SGHTA, CDR2 FQGTGA. CDR3: CASSSTSGRHNEQFF. The CDR3 DNA is TGTGCCAGCAGCTCGACTAGCGGGCGCCACAATGAGCAGTTCTTC.

With regard to this clonotype: The junction departs from germline at one end; a sequencing error may be responsible. The rearrangement uses TRBV5-1 and TRBJ2-6; TRBD1 or TRBD2 may be the D gene (5 bases each). The CDR3 runs 16 residues. Looked up from germline, CDR1 is SGHRS and CDR2 is YFSETQ. The CDR3 nucleotides are TGCGCCAGCAGCTTGGATGTGGGGAGTGGGGCCATCGTCCTGACTTTC. Translating it yields CASSLDVGSGAIVLTF.

This clonotype was seen a few times. The chain joins TRBV11-3 to TRBJ1-1; no clear D. CDR1 SGHNT and CDR2 YENEEA come from the germline V gene. V was clipped by 1 base and J by 4 bases, with 7 bases between them. This CDR3 comprises 13 residues. The chain's CDR3 is CASSLVPRTEAFF. Here the CDR3 DNA reads TGTGCCAGCAGCTTAGTCCCCCGCACTGAAGCTTTCTTT.